The 14 T cell receptor beta chains listed next were all sequenced from one sample in a study of shared clonotypes between healthy human individuals. Generated by immunoSEQ multiplex PCR, the TCRdb table keeps only in-frame clones and is missing some. The table records about 1.1 million clones, more than 75% of them present only once. Sequenced: memory CD4+ T cells from PBMCs. Regarding subset: CD45RA-negative fraction. Source of these receptors: a man aged 18 to 30 in good health. Some clones in this sample may be carry-over from other donors' samples.

The V and J genes are TRBV9 and TRBJ2-5, with TRBD1 matching 8 bases. CDR3 size: 16 residues. CDR1 is SGDLS and CDR2 is YYNGEE in the germline V gene. J gave up 8 bases and V 3 bases, and 15 bases lay outside the gene matches. CDR3: CASSGEVRTGWGTQYF. The CDR3, as DNA: TGTGCCAGCAGCGGAGAAGTACGGACAGGGTGGGGAACCCAGTACTTC.

At least ten counts were recorded for this clone. The same CDR3 can be traced to other DNA sequences in this sample. V gene TRBV7-2 combines with J gene TRBJ2-1, with D perhaps TRBD1 or TRBD2 (5 bases each). Germline CDR1 SGHTA, CDR2 FQGNSA. Trimming took 3 bases from V and 2 from J, leaving 5 bases between them. This CDR3 region has 13 residues. The CDR3 here is CASSLGAYNEQFF. CDR3 DNA: TGTGCCAGCAGCTTGGGGGCCTACAATGAGCAGTTCTTC.

The V call is TRBV28, the J call TRBJ2-7; D tentatively reads TRBD1 or TRBD2 (5 bases each). Germline loops: CDR1 MDHEN, CDR2 SYDVKM. The CDR3 contains 14 residues. The V end was cut by 4 bases, the J end by 2 bases, with 12 bases between. As DNA, the CDR3 is TGTGCCAGCAGTTCCCGGGACCAGACCTACGAGCAGTACTTC. Amino acid sequence: CASSSRDQTYEQYF.

This clone occurred a few times. The CDR3: CASRPPGLASADTQYF. CDR3 nucleotide sequence: TGTGCCAGCAGGCCTCCGGGACTAGCCTCGGCAGATACGCAGTATTTT. This rearrangement joins TRBV28 to TRBJ2-3; TRBD2 agrees at 9 bases. The CDR3 sequence is 16 residues long. The germline gives CDR1 MDHEN, CDR2 SYDVKM. Losses at the gene ends were 6 bases for V and 4 bases for J; bases not matched to a gene: 11.

This chain joins TRBV7-9 and TRBJ2-7; D gene ambiguous. Trimming took off 4 bases at V and 2 bases at J, with 9 bases between the two ends. This CDR3 comprises 13 residues. Germline loops: CDR1 SEHNR, CDR2 FQNEAQ (reference sequence). The CDR3 spells CASSSTAPYEQYF. CDR3 DNA sequence: TGTGCCAGCAGCTCCACTGCGCCCTACGAGCAGTACTTC.

The chain recombines TRBV5-1 with TRBJ1-5; D is perhaps TRBD1 (5 bases). CDR1 is SGHRS, CDR2 YFSETQ, per germline. The V end was cut by 4 bases, the J end by 6 bases, with 17 bases between. This CDR3 has 15 residues. CDR3 nucleotides: TGCGCCAGCAGCGTGGGACCTACAACGGGTCAGCCCCAGCATTTT. This gives the protein CASSVGPTTGQPQHF.

V gene TRBV10-3 combines with J gene TRBJ2-1; unclear D gene. The CDR3 contains 14 residues. The V end was cut by 1 base, the J end by 6 bases, with 10 bases between. Germline lookup yields CDR1 ENHRY and CDR2 SYGVKD. The CDR3 loop is CAISEFSTLNEQFF. CDR3 coding DNA: TGTGCCATCAGTGAGTTCAGTACCCTCAATGAGCAGTTCTTC.

CDR3 in DNA: TGTGCCAGCAGTTACCGTGGTCTAGCGGCCAATGAGCAGTTCTTC. It is translated as CASSYRGLAANEQFF. The J gene is TRBJ2-1, the V gene TRBV6-5; 7 bases are shared with TRBD2. Looked up from germline, CDR1 is MNHEY and CDR2 is SVGAGI. J lost 6 bases, V lost 2 bases, and 7 bases had no gene match. This CDR3 comprises 15 residues.

V usage is TRBV30 and J usage is TRBJ2-5; no clear D gene. The CDR3 spans 14 residues. Between the trimmed V and J ends, which lost 3 bases and 0 bases, there was a span of 11 bases. Germline V gene sequence: CDR1 GTSNPN, CDR2 SVGIG (reference sequence). The CDR3 DNA reads TGTGCCTGGAGAAAGTCAGGACACCAAGAGACCCAGTACTTC. It codes for CAWRKSGHQETQYF.

The chain couples TRBV27 to TRBJ2-5; D is undetermined. The germline CDR1 and CDR2 sequences are MNHEY and SMNVEV (reference sequence). This CDR3 spans 14 amino acids. Deletions cut 3 bases from V and 2 bases from J, with 10 bases between. CDR3 region: CASSFLGNQETQYF. For the CDR3, the DNA is TGTGCCAGCAGTTTTTTGGGTAATCAAGAGACCCAGTACTTC.

This chain joins TRBV15 and TRBJ2-2; 7 positions agree with TRBD1. This CDR3 contains 15 residues. J was trimmed by 7 bases and V by 0 bases; bases with no gene match: 5. The V gene's germline CDR1 is LNHNV and CDR2 YYDKDF (reference sequence). The CDR3 nucleotides are TGTGCCACCAGCAGAGATCCAAGGGGGCTCGGGGAGCTGTTTTTT. The encoded protein is CATSRDPRGLGELFF.

The rearrangement uses TRBV5-1 and TRBJ1-2; the match to TRBD1 covers 7 bases. V gave up 7 bases and J gave up 1 base; unmatched junction bases: 13. The CDR3 covers 16 residues. CDR1 and CDR2 (germline): SGHRS, YFSETQ. The CDR3 nucleotides read TGCGCCAGCGGCCCTAGAGCGGGACAGTATAACTATGGCTACACCTTC. The encoded protein is CASGPRAGQYNYGYTF.

J is TRBJ1-1 and V is TRBV5-1; D is possibly TRBD1 (6 bases). With 0 bases removed from V and 5 bases from J, the gap between germline ends came to 17 bases. The V gene's germline CDR1 is SGHRS and CDR2 YFSETQ. This CDR3 has 16 residues. This chain's CDR3 is CASSLGGHPQGTEAFF. As DNA, the CDR3 is TGCGCCAGCAGCTTGGGGGGACACCCCCAGGGGACTGAAGCTTTCTTT. The full variable domain, rest sourced from reference TRBV5-1 and TRBJ1-1, is KAGVTQTPRYLIKTRGQQVTLSCSPISGHRSVSWYQQTPGQGLQFLFEYFSETQRNKGNFPGRFSGRQFSNSRSEMNVSTLELGDSALYLCASSLGGHPQGTEAFFGQGTRLTVV.

This chain uses TRBV10-3 with TRBJ2-1; 7 nucleotides line up with TRBD2. The CDR3 is 12 residues long. The V and J ends lost 3 bases and 8 bases, in that order; junction bases with no gene match: 1. Germline loops: CDR1 ENHRY, CDR2 SYGVKD. The CDR3: CAISELAYEQFF. Here the CDR3 DNA reads TGTGCCATCAGTGAACTAGCGTATGAGCAGTTCTTC.